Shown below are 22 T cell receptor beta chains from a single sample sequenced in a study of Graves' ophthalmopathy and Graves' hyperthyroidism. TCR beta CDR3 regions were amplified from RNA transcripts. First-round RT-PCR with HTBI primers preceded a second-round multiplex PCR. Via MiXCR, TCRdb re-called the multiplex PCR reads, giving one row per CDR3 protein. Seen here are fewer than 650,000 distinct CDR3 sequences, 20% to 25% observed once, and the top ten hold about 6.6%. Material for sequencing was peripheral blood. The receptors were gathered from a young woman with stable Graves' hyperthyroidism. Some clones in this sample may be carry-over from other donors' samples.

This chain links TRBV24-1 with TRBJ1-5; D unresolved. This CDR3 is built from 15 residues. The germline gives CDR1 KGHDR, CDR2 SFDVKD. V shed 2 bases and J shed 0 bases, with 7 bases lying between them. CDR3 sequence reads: CATSDSDPSNQPQHF. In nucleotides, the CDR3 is TGTGCCACCAGTGATTCGGACCCTAGCAATCAGCCCCAGCATTTT.

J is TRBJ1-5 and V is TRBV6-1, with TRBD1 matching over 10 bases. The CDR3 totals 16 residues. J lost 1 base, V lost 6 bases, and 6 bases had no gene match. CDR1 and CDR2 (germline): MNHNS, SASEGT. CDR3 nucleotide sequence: TGTGCCAGCAGCCGGACAGGGGGGATGAGCAATCAGCCCCAGCATTTT. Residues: CASSRTGGMSNQPQHF.

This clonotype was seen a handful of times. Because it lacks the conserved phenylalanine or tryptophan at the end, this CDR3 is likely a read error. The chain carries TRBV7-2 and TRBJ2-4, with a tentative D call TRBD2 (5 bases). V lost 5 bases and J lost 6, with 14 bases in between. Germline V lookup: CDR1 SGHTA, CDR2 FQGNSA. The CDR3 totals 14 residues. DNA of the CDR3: TGTGCCAGCAGCCAAAGAGGGAGTGCAAACATTCAGTACCTC. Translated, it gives CASSQRGSANIQYL.

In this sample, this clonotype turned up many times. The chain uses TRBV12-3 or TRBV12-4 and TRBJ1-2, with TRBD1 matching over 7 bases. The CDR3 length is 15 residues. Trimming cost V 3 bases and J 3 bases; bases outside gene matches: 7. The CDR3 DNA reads TGTGCCAGCAGTTTTTCAGGGACAGAGGACTATGGCTACACCTTC. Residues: CASSFSGTEDYGYTF.

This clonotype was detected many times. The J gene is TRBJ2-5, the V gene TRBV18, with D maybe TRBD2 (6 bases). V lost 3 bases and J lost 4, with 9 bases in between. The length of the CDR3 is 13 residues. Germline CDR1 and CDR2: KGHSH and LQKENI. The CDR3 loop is CASSPGTPETQYF. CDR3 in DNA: TGTGCCAGCTCACCCGGGACTCCAGAGACCCAGTACTTC.

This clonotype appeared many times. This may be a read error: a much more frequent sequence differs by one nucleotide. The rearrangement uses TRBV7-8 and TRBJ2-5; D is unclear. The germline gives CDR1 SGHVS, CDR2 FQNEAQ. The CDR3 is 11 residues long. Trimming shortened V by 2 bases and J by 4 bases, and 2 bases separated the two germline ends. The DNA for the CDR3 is TGTGCCAGCAGCTTACCAGAGACCCAGTACTTC. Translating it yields CASSLPETQYF. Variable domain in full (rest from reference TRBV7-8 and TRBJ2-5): GAGVSQSPRYKVAKRGQDVALRCDPISGHVSLFWYQQALGQGPEFLTYFQNEAQLDKSGLPSDRFFAERPEGSVSTLKIQRTQQEDSAVYLCASSLPETQYFGPGTRLLVL.

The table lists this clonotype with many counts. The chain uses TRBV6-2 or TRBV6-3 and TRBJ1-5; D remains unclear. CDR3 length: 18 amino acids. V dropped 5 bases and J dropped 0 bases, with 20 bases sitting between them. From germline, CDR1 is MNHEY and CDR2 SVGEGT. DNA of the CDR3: TGTGCCAGCAGTCCCCGATCCGGAGGGCGTTATAGCAATCAGCCCCAGCATTTT. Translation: CASSPRSGGRYSNQPQHF.

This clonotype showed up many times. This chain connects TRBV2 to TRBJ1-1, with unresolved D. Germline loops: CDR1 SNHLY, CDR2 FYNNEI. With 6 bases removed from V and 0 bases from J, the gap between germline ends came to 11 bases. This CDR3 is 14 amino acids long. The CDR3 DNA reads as TGTGCCAGCAGGGAGCGGACCATGAACACTGAAGCTTTCTTT. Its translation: CASRERTMNTEAFF.

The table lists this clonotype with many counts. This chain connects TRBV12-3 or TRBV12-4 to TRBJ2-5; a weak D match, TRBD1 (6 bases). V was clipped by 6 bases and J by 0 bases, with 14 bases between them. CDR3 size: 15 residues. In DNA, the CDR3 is TGTGCCAGCAGCACACAGGGAAGGGACCAAGAGACCCAGTACTTC. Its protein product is CASSTQGRDQETQYF.

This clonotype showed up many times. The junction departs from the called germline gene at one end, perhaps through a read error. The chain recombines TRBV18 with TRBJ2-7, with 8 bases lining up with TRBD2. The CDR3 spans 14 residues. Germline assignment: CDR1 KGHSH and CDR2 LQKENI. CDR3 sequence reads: CASRSGSSSNEQYF. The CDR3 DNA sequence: TGTGCCAGCCGCAGCGGGAGCTCCTCCAACGAGCAGTACTTC.

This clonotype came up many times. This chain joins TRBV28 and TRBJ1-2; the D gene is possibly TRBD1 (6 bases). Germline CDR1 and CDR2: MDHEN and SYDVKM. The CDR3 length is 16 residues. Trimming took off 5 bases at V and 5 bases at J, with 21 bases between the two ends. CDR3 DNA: TGTGCCAGCAGTAACGACCCCCGGGACAACCTATATGGCTACACCTTC. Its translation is CASSNDPRDNLYGYTF.

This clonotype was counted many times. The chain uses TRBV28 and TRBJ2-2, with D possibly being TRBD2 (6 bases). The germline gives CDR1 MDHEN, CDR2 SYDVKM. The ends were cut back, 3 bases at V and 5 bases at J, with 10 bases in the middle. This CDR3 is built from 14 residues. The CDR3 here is CASSFMGLTGELFF. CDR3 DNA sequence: TGTGCCAGCAGTTTTATGGGACTTACCGGGGAGCTGTTTTTT.

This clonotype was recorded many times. The CDR3, as DNA: TGTGCCAGCAGCCAAGATATCTGGCGCCAGAACACTGAAGCTTTCTTT. It encodes CASSQDIWRQNTEAFF. V is TRBV4-2 and J is TRBJ1-1; D gene uncertain. Trimming took 0 bases from V and 1 from J, leaving 12 bases between them. The germline V gene has CDR1 LGHNA and CDR2 YNFKEQ. The CDR3 totals 16 residues.

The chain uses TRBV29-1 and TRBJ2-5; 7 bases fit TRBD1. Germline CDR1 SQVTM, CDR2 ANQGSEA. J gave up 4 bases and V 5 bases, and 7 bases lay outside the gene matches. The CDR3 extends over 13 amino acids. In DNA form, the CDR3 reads TGCAGCGTTAAGGGGGCATTTGGAGAGACCCAGTACTTC. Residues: CSVKGAFGETQYF.

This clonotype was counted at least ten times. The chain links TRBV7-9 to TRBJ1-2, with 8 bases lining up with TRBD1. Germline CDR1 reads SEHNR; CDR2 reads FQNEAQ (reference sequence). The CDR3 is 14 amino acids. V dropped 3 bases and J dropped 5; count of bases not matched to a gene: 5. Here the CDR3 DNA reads TGTGCCAGCAGCTTTCCGGGACAGGAGTATGGCTACACCTTC. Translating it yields CASSFPGQEYGYTF.

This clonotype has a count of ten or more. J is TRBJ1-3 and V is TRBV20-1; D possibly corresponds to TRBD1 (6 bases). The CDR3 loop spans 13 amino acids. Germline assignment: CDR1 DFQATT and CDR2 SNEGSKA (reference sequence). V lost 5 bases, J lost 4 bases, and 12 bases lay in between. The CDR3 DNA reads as TGCAGTGCTGCTCAGGGGAGCGGAAACACCATATATTTT. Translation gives CSAAQGSGNTIYF.

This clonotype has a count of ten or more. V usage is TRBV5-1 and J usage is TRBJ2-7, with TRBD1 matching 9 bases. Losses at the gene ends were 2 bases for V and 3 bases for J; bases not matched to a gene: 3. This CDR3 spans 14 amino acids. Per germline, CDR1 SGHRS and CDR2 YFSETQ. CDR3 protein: CASSFGQGYYEQYF. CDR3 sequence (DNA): TGCGCCAGCAGCTTTGGACAGGGGTACTACGAGCAGTACTTC. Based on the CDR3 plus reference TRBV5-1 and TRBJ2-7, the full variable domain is KAGVTQTPRYLIKTRGQQVTLSCSPISGHRSVSWYQQTPGQGLQFLFEYFSETQRNKGNFPGRFSGRQFSNSRSEMNVSTLELGDSALYLCASSFGQGYYEQYFGPGTRLTVT.

The CDR3 loop reads CASSYSDITNQPQHF. The CDR3 nucleotides read TGTGCCAGCAGTTACTCCGACATTACTAATCAGCCCCAGCATTTT. V usage is TRBV6-2 or TRBV6-3 and J usage is TRBJ1-5; no clear D gene. V was clipped by 0 bases and J by 4 bases, with 10 bases between them. The CDR3 consists of 15 residues. Germline assignment: CDR1 MNHEY and CDR2 SVGEGT.

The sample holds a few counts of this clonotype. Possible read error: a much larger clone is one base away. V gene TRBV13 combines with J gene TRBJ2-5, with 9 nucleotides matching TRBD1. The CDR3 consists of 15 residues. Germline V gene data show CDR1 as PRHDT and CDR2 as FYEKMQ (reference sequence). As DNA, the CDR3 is TGTGCCAGCAGCTTAGAGGGACAGGGCCAAGAGACCAAGTACTTC. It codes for CASSLEGQGQETKYF.

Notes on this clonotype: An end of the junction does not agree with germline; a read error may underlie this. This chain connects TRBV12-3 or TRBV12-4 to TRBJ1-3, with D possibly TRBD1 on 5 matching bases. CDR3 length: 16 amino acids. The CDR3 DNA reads TGTTCCAGCAGTCCGGGACGGATCAGCTCTGGAAACACCATATATTTT. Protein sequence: CSSSPGRISSGNTIYF.

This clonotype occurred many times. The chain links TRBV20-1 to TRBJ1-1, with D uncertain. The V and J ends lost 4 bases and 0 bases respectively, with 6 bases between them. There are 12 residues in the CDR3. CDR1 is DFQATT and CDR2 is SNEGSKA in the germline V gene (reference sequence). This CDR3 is CSAKVMNTEAFF. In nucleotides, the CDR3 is TGCAGTGCTAAAGTTATGAACACTGAAGCTTTCTTT.

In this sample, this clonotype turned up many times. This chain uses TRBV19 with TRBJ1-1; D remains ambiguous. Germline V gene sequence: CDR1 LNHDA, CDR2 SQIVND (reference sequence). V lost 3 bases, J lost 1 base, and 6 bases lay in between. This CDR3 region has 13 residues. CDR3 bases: TGTGCCAGTAGTATTTATAGGAACACTGAAGCTTTCTTT. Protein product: CASSIYRNTEAFF.